Sequencing of this T cell receptor (beta chain) was carried out in a study of blood T cell repertoires in COVID-19. Study-level background: Either two negative PCRs, clearance, or symptom resolution qualified Cohort 3 donors as recovered. Sites in the United States, Italy and Spain provided acute and convalescent COVID-19 samples.

The authors' processing: Amplifying reference gene primers gave estimates of nucleated cell counts. The protocol was immunoSEQ multiplex PCR, while the TCRdb copy is restricted to in-frame clones and leaves out a portion. For V, J and clone size, that table is used; D and trimming come from the DNA. Here the sample spans 330,000 or so clones, more than 70% being singletons. Germline loops: CDR1 SQVTM, CDR2 ANQGSEA. The length of the CDR3 is 10 residues. Trimming removed 7 bases from V and 3 bases from J, with 3 bases in between. Participants reported their clinical history, and cohort assignment relied on those reports. This clone came up a few times.

The chain couples TRBV29-1 to TRBJ1-4; no firm D call. This receptor was identified in a man aged 35-49 years in a cohort exposed to, infected with or recovered from COVID-19 (not recorded which). Sequences were obtained from PBMCs or T cells enriched from blood (not recorded which). DNA of the CDR3: TGCAGCGCCTCTAATGAAAAACTGTTTTTT. Its translation: CSASNEKLFF.